The rows below give T cell receptor beta chains drawn from one sample of a study of cytomegalovirus exposure and HLA in healthy donors. Assay: immunoSEQ multiplex PCR; the TCRdb copy retains only in-frame clones and omits some. The table includes 85,000 to 130,000 clones, approximately 80% detected once. The specimen was PBMCs. The source is a man in his fifties or sixties in good health and CMV-seronegative. The CDR3 runs from the conserved cysteine through the conserved F or W. D genes are given only for firm matches. The listing skips clone size in some rows; elsewhere it reads once, few, many or a size class.

j_call,v_call,d_call,clone_size,cdr3_nt,cdr3_aa
TRBJ1-5,TRBV28,TRBD1,once,TGTGCCAGCAGTTTTAGGACAGGGCCCCAGCATTTT,CASSFRTGPQHF
TRBJ2-1,TRBV10-3,TRBD2,-,TGTGCCATCAGTGAGTCGACTAGCGGATACAATGAGCAGTTCTTC,CAISESTSGYNEQFF
TRBJ1-1,TRBV5-1,-,-,TGCGCCAGCAGCTCTGCAGTTAACACTGAAGCTTTCTTT,CASSSAVNTEAFF
TRBJ2-5,TRBV7-6,TRBD2,-,TGTGCCAGCAGCTCCTGGCTAGCGGGGACCCCAGACACCCAGTACTTC,CASSSWLAGTPDTQYF
TRBJ2-3,TRBV5-1,TRBD1,-,TGCGCCAGCAGCTTCGGTCCGGACAGGGAATTCACAGATACGCAGTATTTT,CASSFGPDREFTDTQYF
TRBJ2-2,TRBV5-6,-,-,TGTGCCAGCAGCTTGGGAGGGAGGAACACCGGGGAGCTGTTTTTT,CASSLGGRNTGELFF
TRBJ1-1,TRBV10-2,-,few,TGCGCCAGCAGTGCGGTGATGAACACTGAAGCTTTCTTT,CASSAVMNTEAFF
TRBJ1-1,TRBV6-6,-,-,TGTGCCAGCAGTTACGTGAGAGGCACTGAAGCTTTCTTT,CASSYVRGTEAFF
TRBJ2-3,TRBV2,TRBD2,-,TGTGCCAGCAGTGGCGGGGGAACCTCAAGCACAGATACGCAGTATTTT,CASSGGGTSSTDTQYF
TRBJ2-1,TRBV5-1,TRBD1,-,TGCGCCAGCAGCTTGGCGACAGGGAGACGCCACAATGAGCAGTTCTTC,CASSLATGRRHNEQFF
TRBJ2-2,TRBV7-9,-,-,TGTGCCAGCAGCCCTTCCACCGGGGAGCTGTTTTTT,CASSPSTGELFF
TRBJ2-3,TRBV5-1,TRBD2,-,TGCGCCAGCAGGACTAGCGGGGAAACAGATACGCAGTATTTT,CASRTSGETDTQYF
TRBJ2-7,TRBV7-3,TRBD1,-,TGTGCCAGCAGCTCGGGACAGGGGGGCGAGCAGTACTTC,CASSSGQGGEQYF
TRBJ1-5,TRBV5-5,-,-,TGTGCCAGCAGCCCAGAAGACAATCAGCCCCAGCATTTT,CASSPEDNQPQHF
TRBJ2-2,TRBV29-1,-,-,TGCAGCGTTATCTCGGAGCGGGAGCTGTTTTTT,CSVISERELFF
TRBJ2-1,TRBV11-3,TRBD2,-,TGTGCCAGCAGCTTAGGTAGCGGGGGGGCCACTTTGATCTTC,CASSLGSGGATLIF
TRBJ1-1,TRBV20-1,-,once,TGCAGTGCTACCCCGGTCACTGAAGCTTTCTTT,CSATPVTEAFF
TRBJ1-3,TRBV11-2,-,few,TGTGCCAGCAGCGCCCTGCGGGGTTCTGCTGGAAACACCATATATTTT,CASSALRGSAGNTIYF
TRBJ1-6,TRBV13,-,few,TGTGCCAGCAGCTTACGACCTACTAGCTCCTATAATTCACCCCTCCACTTT,CASSLRPTSSYNSPLHF
TRBJ1-3,TRBV10-3,TRBD1,-,TGTGCCATCCAACGGGACAGGGGGCTCGGAGGAAACACCATATATTTT,CAIQRDRGLGGNTIYF
TRBJ1-1,TRBV11-2,-,-,TGTGCCAGCAGCTTAGCTGAAGGGGCTGAAGCTTTCTTT,CASSLAEGAEAFF
TRBJ2-1,TRBV11-2,TRBD1,-,TGTGCCAGCAGCTCCAGGACAGGGCATAATGAGCAGTTCTTC,CASSSRTGHNEQFF
TRBJ1-1,TRBV2,-,-,TGTGCCAGCGGCATGAACACTGAAGCTTTCTTT,CASGMNTEAFF
TRBJ2-5,TRBV4-2,TRBD2,-,TGTGCCAGCAGCCGAGAGAGCGGGGGGGCTGTTGAGACCCAGTACTTC,CASSRESGGAVETQYF
TRBJ1-2,TRBV5-1,-,-,TGCGCCAGTATACAGGTGACTGGCTACACCTTC,CASIQVTGYTF
TRBJ1-1,TRBV4-1,-,-,TGCGCCAGCAGCCCAATGGAGTTCATGAACACTGAAGCTTTCTTT,CASSPMEFMNTEAFF
TRBJ2-5,TRBV6-1,-,-,TGTGCCAGCAGCACAGGACAGTACCAAGAGACCCAGTACTTC,CASSTGQYQETQYF
TRBJ1-3,TRBV7-2,TRBD1,-,TGTGCCAGCAGCTTCCTCCGGGACAGGGGTACAGGAAACACCATATATTTT,CASSFLRDRGTGNTIYF
TRBJ1-4,TRBV2,TRBD1,-,TGTGCCAGCAGTCTACAGGGGGCGACGACTAATGAAAAACTGTTTTTT,CASSLQGATTNEKLFF
TRBJ2-7,TRBV10-1,-,-,TGCGCCAGCAGTGGGAAGGGGGACTACGAGCAGTACTTC,CASSGKGDYEQYF
TRBJ1-2,TRBV7-9,-,-,TGTGCCAGCAGCTTCTTTCCTGGGGGGGCGAACTATGGCTACACCTTT,CASSFFPGGANYGYTF
TRBJ1-2,TRBV21-1,-,-,TGTGCCAGCAGCTCTCGGACAGGAAACTATGGCTACACCTTC,CASSSRTGNYGYTF
TRBJ2-5,TRBV30,TRBD2,once,TGTGCCTGGAGTCCACCTCATTCACCCGGGAGGGGTGAGACCCAGTACTTC,CAWSPPHSPGRGETQYF
TRBJ2-7,TRBV5-8,-,-,TGTGCCAGCAGCTTGGCCGACAACGAGCAGTACTTC,CASSLADNEQYF
TRBJ1-5,TRBV2,-,-,TGTGCCAGCACCGGAGGAGGGATCGGCAATCAGCCCCAGCATTTT,CASTGGGIGNQPQHF
TRBJ1-6,TRBV13,-,-,TGTGCCAGCAGTCGAGCAGGGGAAAATTCACCCCTCCACTTT,CASSRAGENSPLHF
TRBJ2-1,TRBV5-1,-,few,TGCGCCAGCAGCATGACCGGGGGTCTGAGCGATGAGCAGTTCTTC,CASSMTGGLSDEQFF
TRBJ2-2,TRBV7-6,-,-,TGTGCCAGCAGCTTAGCATCCGTCAGGGCCGGGGAGCTGTTTTTT,CASSLASVRAGELFF
TRBJ2-5,TRBV15,-,-,TGTGCCACCAGCAGAGATAAGGGGCAAGAGACCCAGTACTTC,CATSRDKGQETQYF